This T cell receptor beta chain was profiled in a study of blood T cell repertoires in COVID-19. Across the whole study: Acute and convalescent COVID-19 samples came from the United States, Italy and Spain. In each case, the material was cDNA or gDNA derived from T cells, B-cell-depleted T cells, or PBMCs.

The CDR3 has 15 amino acids. V shed 6 bases and J shed 8 bases, with 22 bases lying between them. Per the germline V gene, CDR1 is LNHDA and CDR2 is SQIVND (reference sequence). Study processing details: The assay estimated nucleated cells by amplifying reference gene primers. Profiled with immunoSEQ multiplex PCR; TCRdb holds only in-frame clones, not every one. D and trimming come from the DNA, and the V and J calls and clone size come from that table. The repertoire holds about 240,000 clones, with roughly 86% as singletons. Material for sequencing was peripheral blood. V usage is TRBV19 and J usage is TRBJ1-1, with D hard to call. The clonotype was recovered from a woman aged 70-85 years with active or convalescent COVID-19. In DNA form, the CDR3 reads TGTGCCAGTAGCCCCGCGGAGGGTCGGGCTGCCGAAGCTTTCTTT. Translated: CASSPAEGRAAEAFF.